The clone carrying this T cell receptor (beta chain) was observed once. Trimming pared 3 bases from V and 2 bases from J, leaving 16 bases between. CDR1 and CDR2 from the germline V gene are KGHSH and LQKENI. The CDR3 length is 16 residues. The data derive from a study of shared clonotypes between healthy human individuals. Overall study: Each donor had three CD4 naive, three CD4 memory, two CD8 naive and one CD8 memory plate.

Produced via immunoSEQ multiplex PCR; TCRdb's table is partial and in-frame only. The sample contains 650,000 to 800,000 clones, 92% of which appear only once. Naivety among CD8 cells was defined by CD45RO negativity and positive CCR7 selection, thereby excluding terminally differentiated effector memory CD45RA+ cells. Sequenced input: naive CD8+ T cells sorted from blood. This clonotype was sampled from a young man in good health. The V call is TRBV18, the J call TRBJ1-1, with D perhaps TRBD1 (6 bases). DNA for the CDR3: TGTGCCAGCTCACCCAGGGGTTCGGGAAGAAACACTGAAGCTTTCTTT. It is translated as CASSPRGSGRNTEAFF.